This TCR beta chain was sequenced during a study of radiotherapy plus CTLA-4 blockade in lung cancer. Notes on the study in general: Peripheral blood showed expansion of tumor-derived TCR clones after radiotherapy and ipilimumab.

Trimming removed 7 bases from V and 2 bases from J; junction bases left unmatched: 4. The CDR3 is 14 amino acids. Germline V gene data show CDR1 as ENHRY and CDR2 as SYGVKD. Some clones are missing from TCRdb's copy, which holds only in-frame ones; the method was immunoSEQ multiplex PCR. The table has 50,000 or so clones, approximately 76% seen once. This clone was recorded only once. As yet, its antigen is unknown. Source: peripheral blood, taken from a patient treated with radiotherapy plus ipilimumab. The receptor was derived from a human donor with non-small cell lung cancer who had stable disease on radiotherapy plus ipilimumab. The chain couples TRBV10-3 to TRBJ1-2; 10 nucleotides line up with TRBD1. The CDR3 coding sequence is TGTGCCATCACCGGACAGGGGGACAACTATGGCTACACCTTC. Residues: CAITGQGDNYGYTF.